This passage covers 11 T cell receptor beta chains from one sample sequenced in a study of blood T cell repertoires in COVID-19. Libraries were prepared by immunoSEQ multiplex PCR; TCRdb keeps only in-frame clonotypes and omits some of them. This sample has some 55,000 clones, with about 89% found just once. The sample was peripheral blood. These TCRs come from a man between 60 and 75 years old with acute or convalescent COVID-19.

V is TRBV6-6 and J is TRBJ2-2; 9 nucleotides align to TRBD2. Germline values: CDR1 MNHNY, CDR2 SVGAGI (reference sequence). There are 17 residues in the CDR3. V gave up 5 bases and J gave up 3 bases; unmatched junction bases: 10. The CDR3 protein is CASSPPRAGGHTGELFF. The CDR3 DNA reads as TGTGCCAGCAGTCCCCCTCGGGCGGGGGGGCACACCGGGGAGCTGTTTTTT.

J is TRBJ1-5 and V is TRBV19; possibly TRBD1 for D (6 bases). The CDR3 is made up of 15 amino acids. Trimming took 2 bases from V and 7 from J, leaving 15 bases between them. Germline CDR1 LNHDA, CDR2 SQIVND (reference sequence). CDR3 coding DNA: TGTGCCAGTAGTATAATAGGGGGTCTGGGACAGCCCCAGCATTTT. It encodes CASSIIGGLGQPQHF.

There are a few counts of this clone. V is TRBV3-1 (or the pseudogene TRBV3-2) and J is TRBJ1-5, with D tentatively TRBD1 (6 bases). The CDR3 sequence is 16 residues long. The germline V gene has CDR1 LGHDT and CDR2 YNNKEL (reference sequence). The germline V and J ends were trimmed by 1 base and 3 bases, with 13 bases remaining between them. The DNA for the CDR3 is TGTGCCAGCAGCCAAGGAGGAGGACAGTACAATCAGCCCCAGCATTTT. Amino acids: CASSQGGGQYNQPQHF.

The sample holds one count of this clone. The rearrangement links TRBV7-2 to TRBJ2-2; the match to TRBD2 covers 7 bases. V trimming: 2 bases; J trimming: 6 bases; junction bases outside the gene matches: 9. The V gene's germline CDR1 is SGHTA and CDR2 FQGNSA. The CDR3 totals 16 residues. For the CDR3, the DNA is TGTGCCAGCAGCTTAAGGGGAGCGGGGCGCGCCGGGGAGCTGTTTTTT. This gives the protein CASSLRGAGRAGELFF.

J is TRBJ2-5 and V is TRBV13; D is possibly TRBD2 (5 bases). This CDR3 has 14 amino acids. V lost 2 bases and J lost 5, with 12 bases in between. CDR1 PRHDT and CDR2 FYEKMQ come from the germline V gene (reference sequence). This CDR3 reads CASSLSARGETQYF. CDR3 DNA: TGTGCCAGCAGCTTATCAGCGAGAGGGGAGACCCAGTACTTC.

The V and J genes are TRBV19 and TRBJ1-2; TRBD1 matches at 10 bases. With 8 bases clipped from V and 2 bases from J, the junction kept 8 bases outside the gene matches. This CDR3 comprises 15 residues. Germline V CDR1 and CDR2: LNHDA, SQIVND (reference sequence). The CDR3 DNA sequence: TGTGCCAGTTGCTTCCGGGACAGGGGCAACTATGGCTACACCTTC. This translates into CASCFRDRGNYGYTF.

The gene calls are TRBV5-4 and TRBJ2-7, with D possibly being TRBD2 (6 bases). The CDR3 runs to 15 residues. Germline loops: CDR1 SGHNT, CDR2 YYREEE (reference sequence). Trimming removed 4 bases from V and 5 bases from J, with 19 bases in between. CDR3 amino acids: CASSQPGLRRDEQYF. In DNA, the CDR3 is TGTGCCAGCAGCCAACCGGGACTGAGGCGGGACGAGCAGTACTTC.

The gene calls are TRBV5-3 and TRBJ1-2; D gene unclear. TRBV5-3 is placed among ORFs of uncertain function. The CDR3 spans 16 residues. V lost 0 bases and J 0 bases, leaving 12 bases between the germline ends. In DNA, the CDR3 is TGTGCCAGAAGCTTGGGACGATCCCGGGCTAACTATGGCTACACCTTC. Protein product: CARSLGRSRANYGYTF.

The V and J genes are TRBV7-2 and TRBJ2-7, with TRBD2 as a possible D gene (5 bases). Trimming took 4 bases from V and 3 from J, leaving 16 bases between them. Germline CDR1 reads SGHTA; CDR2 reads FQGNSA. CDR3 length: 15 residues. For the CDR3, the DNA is TGTGCCAGCAGCTGGCTAGGACCGGGGAACTACGAGCAGTACTTC. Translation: CASSWLGPGNYEQYF.

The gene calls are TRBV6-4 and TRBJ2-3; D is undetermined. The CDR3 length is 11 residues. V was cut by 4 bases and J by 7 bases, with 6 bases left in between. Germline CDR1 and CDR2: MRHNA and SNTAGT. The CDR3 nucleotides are TGTGCCAGCAGTGTGCGGCATACGCAGTATTTT. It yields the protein CASSVRHTQYF.

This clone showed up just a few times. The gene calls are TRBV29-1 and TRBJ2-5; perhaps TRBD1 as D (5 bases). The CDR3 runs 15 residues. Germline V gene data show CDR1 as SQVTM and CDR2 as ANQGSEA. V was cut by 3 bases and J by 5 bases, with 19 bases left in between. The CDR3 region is CSVDGQGGDGETQYF. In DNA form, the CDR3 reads TGCAGCGTTGATGGCCAGGGTGGAGATGGGGAGACCCAGTACTTC. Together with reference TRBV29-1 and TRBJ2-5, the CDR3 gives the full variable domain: SAVISQKPSRDICQRGTSLTIQCQVDSQVTMMFWYRQQPGQSLTLIATANQGSEATYESGFVIDKFPISRPNLTFSTLTVSNMSPEDSSIYLCSVDGQGGDGETQYFGPGTRLLVL.